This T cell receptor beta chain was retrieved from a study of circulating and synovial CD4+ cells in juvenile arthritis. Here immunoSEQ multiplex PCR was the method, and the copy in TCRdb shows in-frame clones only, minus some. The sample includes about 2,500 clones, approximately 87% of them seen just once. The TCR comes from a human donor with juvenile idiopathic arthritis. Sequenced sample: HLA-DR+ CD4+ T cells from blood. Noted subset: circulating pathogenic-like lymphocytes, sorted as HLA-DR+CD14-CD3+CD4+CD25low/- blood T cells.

CDR3 nucleotides: TGTGCCAGCAGTTATCAGACAGGTCCCACCTACGAGCAGTACTTC. Amino acid sequence: CASSYQTGPTYEQYF. The genes are TRBV27 and TRBJ2-7; D may be TRBD1 (6 bases). V gave up 4 bases and J gave up 2 bases, with 15 bases separating them. The length of the CDR3 is 15 residues. Germline V gene lookup returns CDR1 MNHEY and CDR2 SMNVEV (reference sequence).